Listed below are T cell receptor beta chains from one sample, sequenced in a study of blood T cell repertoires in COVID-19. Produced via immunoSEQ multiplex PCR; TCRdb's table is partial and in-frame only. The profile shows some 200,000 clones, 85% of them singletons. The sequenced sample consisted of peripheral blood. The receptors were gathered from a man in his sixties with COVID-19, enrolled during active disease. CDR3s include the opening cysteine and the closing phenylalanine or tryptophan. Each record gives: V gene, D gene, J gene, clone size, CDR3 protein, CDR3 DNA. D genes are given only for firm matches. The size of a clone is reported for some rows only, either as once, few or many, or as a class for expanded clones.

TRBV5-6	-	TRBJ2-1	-	CASSLGQHNEQFF	TGTGCCAGCAGCCTCGGACAGCACAATGAGCAGTTCTTC
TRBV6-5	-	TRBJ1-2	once	CASSYSDRSGYTF	TGTGCCAGCAGTTACAGTGACAGGTCGGGCTACACCTTC
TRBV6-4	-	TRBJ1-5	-	CASSTESGSPQHF	TGTGCCAGCAGTACCGAAAGCGGGTCTCCCCAGCATTTT
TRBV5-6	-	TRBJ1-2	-	CASSLDIYGYTF	TGTGCCAGCAGCCTTGACATATATGGCTACACCTTC
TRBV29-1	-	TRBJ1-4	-	CSVEAQGREKLFF	TGCAGCGTTGAAGCACAGGGTCGTGAAAAACTGTTTTTT
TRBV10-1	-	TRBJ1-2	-	CASSESREWGYGYTF	TGCGCCAGCAGTGAGTCGAGGGAGTGGGGCTATGGCTACACCTTC
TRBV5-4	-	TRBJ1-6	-	CASSTPERRDSPLHF	TGTGCCAGCAGCACACCAGAGAGGCGGGATTCACCCCTCCACTTT
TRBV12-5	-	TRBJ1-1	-	CASGSVPLAANTEAFF	TGTGCTAGTGGATCCGTTCCTTTGGCTGCGAACACTGAAGCTTTCTTT
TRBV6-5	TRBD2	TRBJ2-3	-	CASSRGGPDTQYF	TGTGCCAGCAGTAGGGGAGGGCCGGATACGCAGTATTTT
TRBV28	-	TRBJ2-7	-	CASREKPYEQYF	TGTGCCAGCAGGGAGAAACCTTACGAGCAGTACTTC
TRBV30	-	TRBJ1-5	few	CAWSSGGSNQPQHF	TGTGCCTGGAGTAGCGGGGGTAGCAATCAGCCCCAGCATTTT
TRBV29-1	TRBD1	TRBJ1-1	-	CSTRGPDTEAFF	TGCAGCACGAGGGGGCCGGACACTGAAGCTTTCTTT
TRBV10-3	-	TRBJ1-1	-	CAISGQGHGSVNTEAFF	TGTGCCATCAGTGGTCAGGGACACGGCTCTGTCAACACTGAAGCTTTCTTT
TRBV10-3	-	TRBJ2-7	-	CAISESGRREEGYEQYF	TGTGCCATCAGTGAGTCCGGTAGAAGGGAGGAGGGCTACGAGCAGTACTTC
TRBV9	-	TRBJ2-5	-	CASSVQAGLQETQYF	TGTGCCAGCAGCGTACAGGCAGGGCTTCAAGAGACCCAGTACTTC
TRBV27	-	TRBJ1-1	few	CASSLAGTYTEAFF	TGTGCCAGCAGTTTGGCAGGAACGTACACTGAAGCTTTCTTT
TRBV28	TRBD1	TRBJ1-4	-	CASSSYRGDNEKLFF	TGTGCCAGCAGTTCTTACAGGGGGGATAATGAAAAACTGTTTTTT
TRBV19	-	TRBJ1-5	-	CASSLGEGLNQPQHF	TGTGCCAGTAGTCTGGGGGAGGGTCTCAATCAGCCCCAGCATTTT
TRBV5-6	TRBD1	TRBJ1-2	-	CASSLDRGVGYTF	TGTGCCAGCAGCTTAGACAGGGGAGTGGGCTACACCTTC
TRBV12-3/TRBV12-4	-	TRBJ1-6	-	CASSIQGSPLHF	TGTGCCAGCTCAATCCAGGGTTCTCCCCTCCACTTT
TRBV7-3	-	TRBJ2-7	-	CASSLVAGYEQYF	TGTGCCAGCAGCTTAGTGGCGGGATACGAGCAGTACTTC
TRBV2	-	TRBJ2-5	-	CASSGAGPKETQYF	TGTGCCAGCAGTGGGGCGGGACCCAAGGAGACCCAGTACTTC
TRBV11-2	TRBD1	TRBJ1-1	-	CASSFFGQGDTEAFF	TGTGCCAGCAGCTTCTTCGGACAGGGGGACACTGAAGCTTTCTTT
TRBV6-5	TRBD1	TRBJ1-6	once	CASSFGTVNSPLHF	TGTGCCAGCAGTTTCGGGACAGTAAATTCACCCCTCCACTTT
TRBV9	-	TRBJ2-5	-	CASSVEAGRQETQYF	TGTGCCAGCAGCGTAGAGGCGGGGAGGCAAGAGACCCAGTACTTC